This is a list of T cell receptor beta chains from one sample in a study of shared clonotypes between healthy human individuals. Produced via immunoSEQ multiplex PCR; TCRdb's table is partial and in-frame only. The data contain approximately 1.9 million clones, 85% to 95% of them singletons. Sequenced input: naive CD8+ T cells from PBMCs. The receptors were gathered from a man aged 18 to 30 in good health. Some clones in this sample may be carry-over from other donors' samples. Each CDR3 is given with its conserved first and last residue. The order of the fields is V gene, CDR3 protein.

V: TRBV9; CDR3: CASSGQGFPLRSYNEQFF
V: TRBV28; CDR3: CASILNWASYNEQFF
V: TRBV7-9; CDR3: CASSTDTQYF
V: TRBV25-1; CDR3: CASSDPRRGLYEQYF
V: TRBV29-1; CDR3: CSVEEVDEQYF
V: TRBV27; CDR3: CASSLLGGRVSTDTQYF
V: TRBV12-1; CDR3: CASSPRIYEQFF
V: TRBV9; CDR3: CASRSAGANVLTF
V: TRBV7-8; CDR3: CASSPTPGNGYTF
V: TRBV13; CDR3: CASSGRNPGRETQYF
V: TRBV4-1; CDR3: CASSQVSFGETQYF
V: TRBV28; CDR3: CASSLGKNMNTEAFF
V: TRBV9; CDR3: CASSVGLAENTGELFF
V: TRBV6-5; CDR3: CASSSGDTEAFF
V: TRBV4-2; CDR3: CASSQSLRVDQPQHF
V: TRBV5-6; CDR3: CASSSYPTSSYEQYF
V: TRBV9; CDR3: CASSDGTENTEAFF
V: TRBV28; CDR3: CASSQPGGGNQPQHF
V: TRBV7-9; CDR3: CASNEGSQPQHF
V: TRBV27; CDR3: CATMTVGVAGETQYF